Listed below are T cell receptor beta chains from one sample, sequenced in a study of shared T cell receptors in the human thymus. Produced via immunoSEQ multiplex PCR; TCRdb's table is partial and in-frame only. Of about 730,000 clones in the sample, 80% to 90% were seen once. The data also belong to a second study, concerning human thymus T cells.

Sequencing input: thymocytes. These receptors were collected from a girl less than two years old with a congenital heart defect. The CDR3 runs from the conserved cysteine through the conserved F or W. The D gene is left open where the match is weak. The size field is filled for only some rows; it gives once, few, many or a size class.

V: TRBV30; size: NA; D: NA; J: TRBJ1-3; DNA: TGTGCCTGGATTCCACTCTCTGGAAACACCATATATTTT; CDR3: CAWIPLSGNTIYF
V: TRBV5-1; size: NA; D: NA; J: TRBJ1-1; DNA: TGCGCCAGCAGCTTGGCTGGGGGCATGAACACTGAAGCTTTCTTT; CDR3: CASSLAGGMNTEAFF
V: TRBV28; size: NA; D: TRBD2; J: TRBJ2-1; DNA: TGTGCCAGCAGTTCACCCCCGGGACTAGCAGGCAATGAGCAGTTCTTC; CDR3: CASSSPPGLAGNEQFF
V: TRBV4-1; size: NA; D: NA; J: TRBJ2-3; DNA: TGCGCCAGCAGCCAAAGGGTCTACACCTTACGCGGGGCATCCACAGATACGCAGTATTTT; CDR3: CASSQRVYTLRGASTDTQYF
V: TRBV2; size: NA; D: NA; J: TRBJ2-7; DNA: TGTGCCAGCAGTTCTCCATACGCAGGGGAAGAGATCCACGAGCAGTACTTC; CDR3: CASSSPYAGEEIHEQYF
V: TRBV5-1; size: NA; D: NA; J: TRBJ1-3; DNA: TGCGCCAGCAGCCTAGACGGGGGCTCTGGAAACACCATATATTTT; CDR3: CASSLDGGSGNTIYF
V: TRBV10-3; size: NA; D: TRBD1; J: TRBJ1-3; DNA: TGTGCCATCAGTGGACAGGGATCAGGAAACACCATATATTTT; CDR3: CAISGQGSGNTIYF
V: TRBV6-1; size: NA; D: NA; J: TRBJ2-5; DNA: TGTGCCAGCAGCGCGAGAGGGGAGACCCAGTACTTC; CDR3: CASSARGETQYF
V: TRBV19; size: NA; D: TRBD1; J: TRBJ1-5; DNA: TGTGCCAGTAGTATTCCTGCGGGACAGCACAATCAGCCCCAGCATTTT; CDR3: CASSIPAGQHNQPQHF
V: TRBV9; size: NA; D: NA; J: TRBJ2-7; DNA: TGTGCCAGCAGCCCTAAACCCAGAGGATCCTACGAGCAGTACTTC; CDR3: CASSPKPRGSYEQYF
V: TRBV5-1; size: once; D: TRBD1; J: TRBJ2-7; DNA: TGCGCCAGCAGCTTTTGGACAGGGGGCTGGTACGAGCAGTACTTC; CDR3: CASSFWTGGWYEQYF
V: TRBV7-6; size: NA; D: NA; J: TRBJ1-2; DNA: TGTGCCAGCAGCTTGGTCGCCGGCTATGGCTACACCTTC; CDR3: CASSLVAGYGYTF
V: TRBV2; size: once; D: NA; J: TRBJ1-2; DNA: TGTGCCAGCATAGCGGCGGGTGGCTACACCTTC; CDR3: CASIAAGGYTF
V: TRBV28; size: NA; D: TRBD1; J: TRBJ1-2; DNA: TGTGCCAGCAGTTTTGACAGGGTTGGATTCGGTAATGGCTACACCTTC; CDR3: CASSFDRVGFGNGYTF
V: TRBV4-1; size: NA; D: NA; J: TRBJ1-5; DNA: TGCGCCAGCAGCCAAGATCTCCCACAGATCAATCAGCCCCAGCATTTT; CDR3: CASSQDLPQINQPQHF
V: TRBV4-1; size: NA; D: TRBD1; J: TRBJ1-5; DNA: TGCGCCAGCAGCCCTCATGGACAGGGGGCGCGGGGCAATCAGCCCCAGCATTTT; CDR3: CASSPHGQGARGNQPQHF
V: TRBV14; size: NA; D: TRBD1; J: TRBJ2-7; DNA: TGTGCCAGCAGCCAAACGGACAGGGACTTTAGCTCCTACGAGCAGTACTTC; CDR3: CASSQTDRDFSSYEQYF
V: TRBV9; size: NA; D: TRBD1; J: TRBJ1-6; DNA: TGTGCCAGCAGCGTAGGCAAAGGACAGGGGAATTCACCCCTCCACTTT; CDR3: CASSVGKGQGNSPLHF
V: TRBV5-1; size: once; D: TRBD1; J: TRBJ1-5; DNA: TGCGCCAGCAGCTTGGGGCCGGGACAGGGTTCGGGCAATCAGCCCCAGCATTTT; CDR3: CASSLGPGQGSGNQPQHF
V: TRBV27; size: NA; D: TRBD1; J: TRBJ2-7; DNA: TGTGCCAGCAGAAAAGCCGGGACAGGGGCCCACGAGCAGTACTTC; CDR3: CASRKAGTGAHEQYF
V: TRBV5-1; size: NA; D: NA; J: TRBJ1-1; DNA: TGCGCCAGCAGCTTGGCACCCGCAGGGATTGAAGCTTTCTTT; CDR3: CASSLAPAGIEAFF
V: TRBV10-3; size: NA; D: NA; J: TRBJ1-1; DNA: TGTGCCACCCAAGATAGGAACACTGAAGCTTTCTTT; CDR3: CATQDRNTEAFF